This TCR beta chain was captured in a study of cytomegalovirus exposure and HLA in healthy donors. 13 Jbeta primers and 60 Vbeta primers were used for the PCR. Assay used: immunoSEQ multiplex PCR; TCRdb lists only in-frame clones, some missing. The table lists roughly 190,000 clones, 75% to 90% of them singletons, with about 0.84% in the top ten. This clone appeared a few times. The antigen remains unidentified. The V gene's germline CDR1 is KGHSH and CDR2 LQKENI. V lost 6 bases to trimming and J lost 8 bases, with 10 bases between them. The CDR3 runs to 11 residues. Study findings and constraints: In vitro testing confirmed a few CMV-associated chains as specific for CMV antigens. Fewer N-insertions (relative to the roughly 700-donor mean) were reportedly seen in an Asian-associated ancestry cluster in a later analysis. It was shown in a later analysis that HLA-associated TCR beta chains were more clonally expanded than other, equally common chains.

The chain uses TRBV18 and TRBJ1-1; possible D gene TRBD1, 6 bases. Sequenced input: PBMCs. This TCR came from a woman aged 18-30 years in good health and CMV-seronegative. CDR3 sequence (DNA): TGTGCCAGCTCTCAAGACAGGGAAGCTTTCTTT. It yields the protein CASSQDREAFF.